Detailed here is one T cell receptor beta chain. This receptor's antigen is unknown. It has no much larger one-base neighbor in the sample; base qualities were not kept. This entry belongs to a study of T cell repertoires in cytomegalovirus infection (dated by TCRdb to the late 2010s). The study in broad terms: Recently identified HLA-C-restricted CMV epitopes, whose presentation resists viral immunomodulation, were targeted by peptide stimulations together with well-studied HLA-B-restricted epitopes. Donor HLA type was relevant to the analysis, as public TCR beta signatures indicated carriage of CMV infection together with the matching HLA type.

TCRdb records Illumina HiSeq 1500 as the sequencer. TCRdb redid the processing of the public reads, applying fastp at Q25 and MiXCR, and retained in-frame beta chains. All rows with the same CDR3 protein become a single entry with the most common DNA and genes. The sample table lists under 450,000 distinct CDR3 sequences, roughly 36% of them with a count of one. Clones ranked in the top ten supply about 13% of the sample. The paper as a whole reports these results and caveats: In the ex vivo response, HLA-C-restricted CMV-specific TCR beta clonotypes were dominant, and in two of eight donors the single most frequent clonotype came from this HLA-C-restricted group. In both this cohort and an independent roughly 360-donor cohort, the cumulative frequency of public TCR beta family members distinguished carriers of CMV infection plus the relevant HLA type.

The sample's treatment or condition label, decoded: in vitro stimulation with specific CMV peptide epitopes to enrich CMV-specific T cells. CDR3 length: 11 amino acids, cysteine to phenylalanine. Only CDR3 DNA is held: 33 bases, read in frame from base 1. CDR1 and CDR2 are drawn from the germline V gene: MNHEY, SVGEGT. V and J lose 11 bases and 6 bases, and a span of 14 bases separates them. In this chain, TRBV6-2 or TRBV6-3 is recombined with TRBJ2-7; the D segment cannot be called with confidence. The source is a human donor in good health (CMV status not recorded). Some clones in this sample may be carry-over from other donors' samples. The source material was cultured PBMCs, sampled from culture after CMV antigen stimulation. The encoded CDR3 is CACHEAGEQYF. The nucleotide sequence reads as follows: TGTGCCTGCCATGAGGCTGGCGAGCAGTACTTC.